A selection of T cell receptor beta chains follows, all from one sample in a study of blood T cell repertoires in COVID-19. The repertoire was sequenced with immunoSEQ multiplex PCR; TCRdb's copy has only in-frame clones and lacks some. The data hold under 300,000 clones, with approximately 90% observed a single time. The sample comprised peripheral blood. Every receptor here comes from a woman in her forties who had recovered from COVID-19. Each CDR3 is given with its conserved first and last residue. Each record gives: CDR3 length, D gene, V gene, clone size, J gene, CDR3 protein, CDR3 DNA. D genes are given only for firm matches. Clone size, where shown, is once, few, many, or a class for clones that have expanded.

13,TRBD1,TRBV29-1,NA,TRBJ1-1,CSVDRGQSTEAFF,TGCAGCGTTGACAGGGGGCAAAGTACTGAAGCTTTCTTT
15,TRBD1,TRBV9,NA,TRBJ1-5,CASSGGQGVGQPQHF,TGTGCCAGCAGCGGCGGACAGGGGGTTGGTCAGCCCCAGCATTTT
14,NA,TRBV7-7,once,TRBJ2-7,CASSLAQSSYEQYF,TGTGCTAGCAGCTTAGCTCAGTCCTCCTACGAGCAGTACTTC
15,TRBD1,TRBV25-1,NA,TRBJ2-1,CASSAYRGTQNEQFF,TGTGCCAGCAGCGCCTACAGGGGCACCCAGAATGAGCAGTTCTTC
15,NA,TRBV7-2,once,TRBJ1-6,CASSPPPGLRSPLHF,TGTGCCAGCAGCCCTCCCCCGGGTTTGAGATCACCCCTCCACTTT
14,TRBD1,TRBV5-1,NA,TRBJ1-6,CASSRGQGNSPLHF,TGCGCCAGCAGCCGCGGACAGGGGAATTCACCCCTCCACTTT
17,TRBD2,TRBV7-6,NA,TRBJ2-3,CASSLAPLREAGDTQYF,TGTGCCAGCAGCTTAGCGCCGTTGCGGGAGGCCGGGGATACGCAGTATTTT
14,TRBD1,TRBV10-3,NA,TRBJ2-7,CAISAGTGAQEQYF,TGTGCCATCAGTGCCGGGACAGGAGCTCAAGAGCAGTACTTC
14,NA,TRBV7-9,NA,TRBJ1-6,CASSRNGVNSPLHF,TGTGCCAGCAGCCGTAACGGAGTTAATTCACCCCTCCACTTT
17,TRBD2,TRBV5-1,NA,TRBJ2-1,CASSLAVPGTSGSEQFF,TGCGCCAGCAGCTTGGCCGTCCCCGGGACTAGCGGGAGTGAGCAGTTCTTC
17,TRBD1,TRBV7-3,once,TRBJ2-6,CASSDRDRGPGANVLTF,TGTGCCAGCAGCGACCGGGACAGGGGGCCTGGGGCCAACGTCCTGACTTTC
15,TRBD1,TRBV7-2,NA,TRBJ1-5,CASSRGQESWQPQHF,TGTGCCAGCAGCCGGGGACAGGAGTCATGGCAGCCCCAGCATTTT
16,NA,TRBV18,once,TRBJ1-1,CASSPQGSGFGTEAFF,TGTGCCAGCTCACCCCAGGGTAGTGGGTTTGGTACTGAAGCTTTCTTT
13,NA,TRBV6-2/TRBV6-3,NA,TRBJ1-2,CASSPTGPGGSTF,TGTGCCAGCAGCCCTACGGGCCCGGGAGGGTCCACCTTC
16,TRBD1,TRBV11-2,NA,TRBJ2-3,CASSLVTGVPTDTQYF,TGTGCCAGCAGCTTAGTAACAGGGGTCCCCACAGATACGCAGTATTTT
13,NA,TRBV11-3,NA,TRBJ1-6,CASSLGGNSPLHF,TGTGCCAGCAGCCTCGGGGGAAATTCACCCCTCCACTTT
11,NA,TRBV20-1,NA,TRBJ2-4,CSAPGHNIQYF,TGCAGTGCTCCTGGACATAACATTCAGTACTTC
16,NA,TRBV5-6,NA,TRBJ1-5,CASSLAGYLGNQPQHF,TGTGCCAGCAGCTTGGCCGGGTATTTGGGCAATCAGCCCCAGCATTTT
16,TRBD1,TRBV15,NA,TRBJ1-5,CATSRVWDRAIQPQHF,TGTGCCACCAGCAGAGTTTGGGACAGGGCGATTCAGCCCCAGCATTTT
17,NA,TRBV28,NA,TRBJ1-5,CASLHAGTPYSNQPQHF,TGTGCCAGTCTCCATGCCGGGACACCATATAGCAATCAGCCCCAGCATTTT
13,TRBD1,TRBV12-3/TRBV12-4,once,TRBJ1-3,CASERTGRNTIYF,TGTGCCAGCGAGCGGACAGGGAGGAACACCATATATTTT
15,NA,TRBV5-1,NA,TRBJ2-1,CASSLAAGAQYEQFF,TGCGCCAGCAGCTTGGCCGCGGGGGCCCAATACGAGCAGTTCTTC
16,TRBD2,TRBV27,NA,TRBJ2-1,CASVLRGSGRGNEQFF,TGTGCCAGCGTCCTTAGGGGTAGCGGGAGGGGCAATGAGCAGTTCTTC
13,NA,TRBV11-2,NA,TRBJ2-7,CASSLVTLAEQYF,TGTGCCAGCAGCTTAGTAACCCTAGCGGAGCAGTACTTC
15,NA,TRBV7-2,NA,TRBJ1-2,CASSLAGGSIYGYTF,TGTGCCAGCAGCTTAGCTGGGGGGTCGATCTATGGCTACACCTTC
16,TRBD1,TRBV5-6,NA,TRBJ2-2,CASSRWTGQNTGELFF,TGTGCCAGCAGCCGATGGACAGGGCAAAACACCGGGGAGCTGTTTTTT
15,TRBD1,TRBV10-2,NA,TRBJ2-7,CASRPGTGGGNEQYF,TGCGCCAGCAGGCCCGGGACAGGGGGCGGGAACGAGCAGTACTTC
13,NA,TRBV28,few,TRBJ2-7,CASALIQGFQQYF,TGTGCCAGCGCCCTAATACAGGGTTTTCAGCAGTACTTC
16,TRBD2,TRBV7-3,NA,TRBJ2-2,CASSLTGTSGSGELFF,TGTGCCAGCAGCTTAACCGGGACTAGCGGTTCCGGGGAGCTGTTTTTT
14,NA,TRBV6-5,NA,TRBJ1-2,CASRISGEGYGYTF,TGTGCCAGCAGAATTTCAGGGGAGGGCTATGGCTACACCTTC
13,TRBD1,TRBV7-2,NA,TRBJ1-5,CASSPGTGYPQHF,TGTGCCAGCAGCCCGGGGACAGGGTATCCCCAGCATTTT
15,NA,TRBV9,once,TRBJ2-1,CASSVGAGAEDEQFF,TGTGCCAGCAGCGTAGGGGCGGGGGCGGAGGATGAGCAGTTCTTC
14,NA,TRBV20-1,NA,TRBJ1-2,CSASRVGRDYGYTF,TGCAGTGCTAGTAGGGTAGGGCGGGACTATGGCTACACCTTC
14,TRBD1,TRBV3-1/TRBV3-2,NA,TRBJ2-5,CASSQPRGRETQYF,TGTGCCAGCAGCCAACCCAGGGGGCGAGAGACCCAGTACTTC
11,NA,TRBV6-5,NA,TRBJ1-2,CASRTVYGYTF,TGTGCCAGCCGGACAGTGTATGGCTACACCTTC
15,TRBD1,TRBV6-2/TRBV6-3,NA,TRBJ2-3,CASSRNRGSTDTQYF,TGTGCCAGCAGCCGGAACAGGGGATCCACAGATACGCAGTATTTT
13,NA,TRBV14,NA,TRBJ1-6,CASSQEFYSPLHF,TGTGCCAGCAGCCAAGAATTCTATTCACCCCTCCACTTT
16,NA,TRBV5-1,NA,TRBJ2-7,CASSQSAGTYSDEQYF,TGCGCCAGCAGCCAAAGTGCGGGGACGTATTCTGATGAGCAGTACTTC
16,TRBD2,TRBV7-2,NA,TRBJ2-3,CASSPRTSGDTDTQYF,TGTGCCAGCAGCCCCAGGACTAGCGGGGACACAGATACGCAGTATTTT